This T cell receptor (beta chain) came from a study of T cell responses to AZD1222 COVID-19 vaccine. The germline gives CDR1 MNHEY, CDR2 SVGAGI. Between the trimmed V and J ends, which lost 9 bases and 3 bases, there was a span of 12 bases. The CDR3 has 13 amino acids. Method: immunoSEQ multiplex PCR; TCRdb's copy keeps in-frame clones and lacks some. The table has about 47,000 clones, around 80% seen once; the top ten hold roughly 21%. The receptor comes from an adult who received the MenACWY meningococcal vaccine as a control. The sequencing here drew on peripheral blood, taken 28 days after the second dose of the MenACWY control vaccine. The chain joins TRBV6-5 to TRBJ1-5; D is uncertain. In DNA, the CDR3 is TGTGCCAGTCTCTCGGTGCCCAATCAGCCCCAGCATTTT. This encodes CASLSVPNQPQHF.